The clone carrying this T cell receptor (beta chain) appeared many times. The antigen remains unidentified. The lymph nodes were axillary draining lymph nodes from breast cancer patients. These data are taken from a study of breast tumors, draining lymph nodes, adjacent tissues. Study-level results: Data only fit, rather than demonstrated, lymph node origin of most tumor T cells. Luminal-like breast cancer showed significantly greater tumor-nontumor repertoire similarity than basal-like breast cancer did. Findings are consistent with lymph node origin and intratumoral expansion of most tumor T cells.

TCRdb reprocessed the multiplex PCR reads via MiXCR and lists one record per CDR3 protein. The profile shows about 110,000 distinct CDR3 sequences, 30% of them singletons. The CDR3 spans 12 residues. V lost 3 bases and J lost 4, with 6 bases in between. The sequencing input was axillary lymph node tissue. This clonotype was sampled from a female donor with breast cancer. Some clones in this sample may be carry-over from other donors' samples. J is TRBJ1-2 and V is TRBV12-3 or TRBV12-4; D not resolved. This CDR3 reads CASSFRFYGYTF. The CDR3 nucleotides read TGTGCCAGCAGTTTCAGGTTCTATGGCTACACCTTC.